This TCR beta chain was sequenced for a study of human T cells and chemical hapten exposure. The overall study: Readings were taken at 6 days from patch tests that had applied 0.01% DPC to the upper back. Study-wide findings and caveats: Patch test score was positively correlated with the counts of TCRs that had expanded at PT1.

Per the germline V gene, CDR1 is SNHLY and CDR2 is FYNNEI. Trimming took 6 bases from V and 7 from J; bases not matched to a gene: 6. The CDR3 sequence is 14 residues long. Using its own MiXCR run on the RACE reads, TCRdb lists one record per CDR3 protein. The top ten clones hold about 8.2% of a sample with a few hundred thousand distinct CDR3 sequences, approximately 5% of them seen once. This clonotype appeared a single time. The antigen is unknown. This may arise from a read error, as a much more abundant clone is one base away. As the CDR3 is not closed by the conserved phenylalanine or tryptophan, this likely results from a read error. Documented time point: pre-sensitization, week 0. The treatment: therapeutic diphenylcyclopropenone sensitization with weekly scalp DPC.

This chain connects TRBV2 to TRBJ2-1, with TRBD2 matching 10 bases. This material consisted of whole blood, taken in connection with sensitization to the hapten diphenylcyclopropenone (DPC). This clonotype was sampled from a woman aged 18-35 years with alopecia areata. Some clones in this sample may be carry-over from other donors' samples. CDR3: CASRETSGVNEQFL. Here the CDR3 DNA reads TGTGCCAGCAGGGAAACTAGCGGGGTAAATGAGCAGTTCCTC.